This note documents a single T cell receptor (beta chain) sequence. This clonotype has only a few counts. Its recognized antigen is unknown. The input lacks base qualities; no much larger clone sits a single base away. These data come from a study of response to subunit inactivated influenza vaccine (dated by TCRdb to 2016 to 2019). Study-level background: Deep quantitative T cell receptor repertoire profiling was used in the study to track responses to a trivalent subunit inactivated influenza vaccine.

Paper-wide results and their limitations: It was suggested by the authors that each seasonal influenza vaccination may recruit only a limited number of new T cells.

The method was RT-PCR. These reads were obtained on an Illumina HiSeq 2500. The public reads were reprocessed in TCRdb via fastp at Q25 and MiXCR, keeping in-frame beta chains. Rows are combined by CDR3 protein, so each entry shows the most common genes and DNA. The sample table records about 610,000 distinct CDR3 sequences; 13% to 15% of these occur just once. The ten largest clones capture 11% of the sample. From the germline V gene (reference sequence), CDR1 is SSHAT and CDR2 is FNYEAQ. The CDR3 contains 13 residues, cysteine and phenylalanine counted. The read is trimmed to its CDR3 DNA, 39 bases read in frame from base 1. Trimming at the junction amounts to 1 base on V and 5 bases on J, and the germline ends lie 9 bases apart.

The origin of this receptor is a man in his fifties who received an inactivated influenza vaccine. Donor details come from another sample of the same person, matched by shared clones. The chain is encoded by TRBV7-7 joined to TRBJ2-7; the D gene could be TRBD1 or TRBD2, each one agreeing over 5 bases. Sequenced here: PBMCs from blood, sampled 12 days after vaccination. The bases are TGTGCCAGCAGCTTAGTCCGGGACCACGAGCAGTACTTC. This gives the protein CASSLVRDHEQYF.